This entry describes one TCR beta chain. Its antigen is currently unknown. The CDR3 spans 14 residues. The V and J ends lost 4 bases and 5 bases respectively, with 14 bases between them. Germline assignment: CDR1 SGHTA and CDR2 FQGNSA. Patients had blood sampled at baseline and again on cycle 4 day 1 and cycle 7 day 1. These data belong to a study of OX40 agonist ivuxolimab in advanced cancers. For the study at large: Every 2 weeks, patients got intravenous ivuxolimab at one of six dose levels (0.01-10 mg/kg). Among those enrolled, mean age was 60 years (range about 23 to 79) and 75% to 85% were male. General observations from the study: Patients with a partial response at 0.1-3.0 mg/kg had among the lowest clonal expansion.

Assay: immunoSEQ multiplex PCR; the TCRdb copy retains only in-frame clones and omits some. The table lists tens of thousands of clones, roughly 80% of them singletons. Specimen: CD4+ or CD8+ T cells sorted from blood, collected in a trial of the OX40 agonist ivuxolimab. The chain uses TRBV7-2 and TRBJ2-5; TRBD1 is a possible D gene (5 bases). This TCR came from an adult with an advanced solid tumor such as melanoma, head and neck, liver or kidney cancer. CDR3 sequence: CASSSAGYQETQYF. DNA of the CDR3: TGTGCCAGCAGCTCCGCAGGGTATCAGGAGACCCAGTACTTC.